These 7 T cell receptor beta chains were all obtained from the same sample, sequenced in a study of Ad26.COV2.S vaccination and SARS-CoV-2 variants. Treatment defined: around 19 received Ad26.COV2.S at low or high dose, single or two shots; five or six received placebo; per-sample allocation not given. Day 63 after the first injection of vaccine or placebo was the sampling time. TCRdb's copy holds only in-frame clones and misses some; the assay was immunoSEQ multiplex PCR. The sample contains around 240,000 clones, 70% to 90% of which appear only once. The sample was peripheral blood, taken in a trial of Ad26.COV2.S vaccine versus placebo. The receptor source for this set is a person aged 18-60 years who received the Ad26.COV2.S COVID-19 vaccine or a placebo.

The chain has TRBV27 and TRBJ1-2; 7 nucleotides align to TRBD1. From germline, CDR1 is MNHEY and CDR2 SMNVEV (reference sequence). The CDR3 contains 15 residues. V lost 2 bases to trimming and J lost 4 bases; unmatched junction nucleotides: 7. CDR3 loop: CASSLRNGDSYGYTF. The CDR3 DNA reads TGTGCCAGCAGTTTAAGGAACGGGGACAGCTATGGCTACACCTTC.

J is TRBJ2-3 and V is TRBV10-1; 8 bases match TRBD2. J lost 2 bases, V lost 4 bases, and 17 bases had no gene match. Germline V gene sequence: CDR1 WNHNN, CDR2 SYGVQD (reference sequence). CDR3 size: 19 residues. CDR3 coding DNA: TGCGCCAGCAGTGGACGAAGGGTAGCGGGGACCTACAACACAGATACGCAGTATTTT. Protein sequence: CASSGRRVAGTYNTDTQYF.

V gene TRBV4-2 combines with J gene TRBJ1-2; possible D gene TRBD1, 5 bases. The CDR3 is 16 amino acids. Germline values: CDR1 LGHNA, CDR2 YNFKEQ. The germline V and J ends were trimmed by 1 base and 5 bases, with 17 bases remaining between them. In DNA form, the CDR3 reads TGTGCCAGCAGCCAAGTCGGACAAGGGTCACCGTATGGCTACACCTTC. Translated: CASSQVGQGSPYGYTF.

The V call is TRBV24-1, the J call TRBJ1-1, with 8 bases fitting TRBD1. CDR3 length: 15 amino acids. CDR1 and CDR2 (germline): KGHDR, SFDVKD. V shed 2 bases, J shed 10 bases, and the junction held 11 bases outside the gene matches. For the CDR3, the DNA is TGTGCCACCAGTGATTCCGGGACAGGCCGGGCAGGAGCTTTCTTT. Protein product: CATSDSGTGRAGAFF.

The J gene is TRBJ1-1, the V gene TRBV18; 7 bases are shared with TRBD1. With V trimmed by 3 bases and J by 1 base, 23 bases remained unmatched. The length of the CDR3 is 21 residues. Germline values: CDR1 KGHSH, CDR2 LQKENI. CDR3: CASSPFPTGSGVGGENTEAFF. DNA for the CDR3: TGTGCCAGCTCACCGTTTCCGACAGGGTCCGGCGTGGGGGGCGAGAACACTGAAGCTTTCTTT.

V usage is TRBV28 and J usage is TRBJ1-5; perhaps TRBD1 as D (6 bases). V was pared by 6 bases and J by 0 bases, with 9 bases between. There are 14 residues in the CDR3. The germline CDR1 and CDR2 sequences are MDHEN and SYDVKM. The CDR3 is CASSRTVSNQPQHF. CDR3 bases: TGTGCCAGCAGCAGGACAGTTAGCAATCAGCCCCAGCATTTT.

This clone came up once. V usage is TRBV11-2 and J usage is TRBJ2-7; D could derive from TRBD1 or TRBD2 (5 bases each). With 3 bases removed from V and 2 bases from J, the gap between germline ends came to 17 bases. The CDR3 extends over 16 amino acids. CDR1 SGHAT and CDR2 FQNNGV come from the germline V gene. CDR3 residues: CASSFNRRGLTYEQYF. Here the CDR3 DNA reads TGTGCCAGCAGCTTTAATAGACGGGGCTTAACCTACGAGCAGTACTTC.